The 23 T cell receptor beta chains given below trace back to one sample, sequenced in a study of CD8 T cells in Susac syndrome. Random-hexamer reverse transcription was applied to about 0.5 to 1 ug RNA. TCRdb re-analysed the immunoSEQ multiplex PCR reads in MiXCR, keeping a single row per CDR3 protein. The sample lists about 190,000 distinct CDR3 sequences, 95% occurring once. The sequenced sample consisted of CD8+ T cells from PBMCs. The receptors come from a human donor with Susac syndrome.

The J gene is TRBJ1-5, the V gene TRBV28, with a weak D call TRBD1 (6 bases). CDR1 is MDHEN and CDR2 is SYDVKM in the germline V gene. Trimming shortened V by 5 bases and J by 5 bases, and 10 bases separated the two germline ends. CDR3 length equals 13 residues. CDR3 coding DNA: TGTGCCAGCAGTCCCGACAGGTATCAGCCCCAGCATTTT. As protein: CASSPDRYQPQHF.

This rearrangement joins TRBV7-9 to TRBJ1-1; unclear D gene. V was trimmed by 7 bases and J by 1 base, leaving 13 bases between them. The CDR3 is 14 amino acids. CDR1 is SEHNR and CDR2 is FQNEAQ in the germline V gene (reference sequence). CDR3 sequence (DNA): TGTGCCAGCAACCCTTTCACGGAGAACACTGAAGCTTTCTTT. Translation: CASNPFTENTEAFF.

This clonotype was seen more than once but under ten times. The gene calls are TRBV20-1 and TRBJ1-2; perhaps TRBD1 as D (5 bases). The V and J ends lost 3 bases and 3 bases respectively, with 5 bases between them. This CDR3 is 11 amino acids long. Germline V gene lookup returns CDR1 DFQATT and CDR2 SNEGSKA (reference sequence). CDR3 nucleotides: TGCAGTGCTAGGGGGGACTATGGCTACACCTTC. Encoded protein: CSARGDYGYTF.

The chain couples TRBV7-8 to TRBJ2-3, with D possibly TRBD2 on 5 matching bases. From germline, CDR1 is SGHVS and CDR2 FQNEAQ. CDR3 size: 17 residues. V lost 5 bases, J lost 2 bases, and 20 bases lay in between. The CDR3 region has the DNA TGTGCCAGCAGCCCCGGCTTGGGCGGAGGACTCACAGATACGCAGTATTTT. Its protein is CASSPGLGGGLTDTQYF.

The chain links TRBV1 to TRBJ2-7; the table gives TRBD1 as D, unverified against the DNA. TRBV1 is marked as a pseudogene. CDR3 length equals 14 residues. CDR3 DNA sequence: TGCACCAGCAGCCAGAGACAGGGGGCCTACGAGCAGTACTTC. Protein sequence: CTSSQRQGAYEQYF.

The V call is TRBV7-9, the J call TRBJ2-1, with 11 nucleotides matching TRBD2. Germline V gives CDR1 SEHNR, CDR2 FQNEAQ (reference sequence). After removal of 1 base from V and 3 bases from J, the junction contained 2 bases not matched to a gene. The CDR3 contains 16 residues. The CDR3 DNA reads TGTGCCAGCAGCTTAGGGACTAGCGGGTTCTACAATGAGCAGTTCTTC. Translated, it gives CASSLGTSGFYNEQFF.

The chain links TRBV3-1 to TRBJ2-3; D remains unclear. Trimming removed 0 bases from V and 9 bases from J, with 7 bases in between. This CDR3 has 12 residues. Germline values: CDR1 LGHDT, CDR2 YNNKEL (reference sequence). The CDR3 region has the DNA TGTGCCAGCAGCCAAGAGAGATGGACGCAGTATTTT. Residues: CASSQERWTQYF.

This clonotype occurred once. CDR3 amino acids: CASSQSGPPYEQYF. Written as DNA, the CDR3 is TGCGCCAGCTCCCAATCAGGACCGCCCTACGAGCAGTACTTC. The rearrangement joins TRBV5-1 to TRBJ2-7; D ambiguous. Germline V CDR1 and CDR2: SGHRS, YFSETQ. The V end lost 7 bases, the J end lost 2 bases, and 16 bases lay between the germline ends. The CDR3 has 14 residues.

The genes are TRBV6-6 and TRBJ2-3; D perhaps matches TRBD2 (6 bases). The V end lost 7 bases, the J end lost 4 bases, and 12 bases lay between the germline ends. CDR1 MNHNY and CDR2 SVGAGI come from the germline V gene (reference sequence). The CDR3 length is 13 residues. In nucleotides, the CDR3 is TGTGCCAGCAACGGGGGAGGTGCAGATACGCAGTATTTT. Translation: CASNGGGADTQYF.

The chain is built from TRBV7-9 and TRBJ2-3; weak D call: TRBD1 (5 bases). Germline V CDR1 and CDR2: SEHNR, FQNEAQ (reference sequence). V lost 3 bases and J 3 bases, leaving 16 bases between the germline ends. The CDR3 sequence is 16 residues long. The CDR3 DNA sequence: TGTGCCAGCAGCTTCTCAAAGTACAGGTTAACAGATACGCAGTATTTT. Encoded protein: CASSFSKYRLTDTQYF.

This chain connects TRBV19 to TRBJ1-4; perhaps TRBD1 as D (5 bases). Germline V gene lookup returns CDR1 LNHDA and CDR2 SQIVND (reference sequence). The CDR3 totals 14 residues. Trimming stripped 6 bases from V and 8 bases from J, with 16 bases between. For the CDR3, the DNA is TGTGCCAGTAGCCCCCGGGACCCTGACGAAAAACTGTTTTTT. This translates into CASSPRDPDEKLFF.

The chain recombines TRBV29-1 with TRBJ2-2; possibly TRBD1 for D (5 bases). The CDR3 is made up of 14 amino acids. Trimming pared 6 bases from V and 1 base from J, leaving 12 bases between. The germline gives CDR1 SQVTM, CDR2 ANQGSEA. The CDR3 DNA follows: TGCAGCGTCCCTGAAGACAGGAACACCGGGGAGCTGTTTTTT. Translated, it gives CSVPEDRNTGELFF.

The V and J genes are TRBV15 and TRBJ2-3, with 11 bases fitting TRBD2. From germline, CDR1 is LNHNV and CDR2 YYDKDF (reference sequence). With 8 bases clipped from V and 2 bases from J, the junction kept 3 bases outside the gene matches. CDR3 size: 14 residues. DNA for the CDR3: TGTGCCACCTTAGCGGGGGGGACCACAGATACGCAGTATTTT. Protein: CATLAGGTTDTQYF.

This chain joins TRBV9 and TRBJ2-1; TRBD2 agrees at 9 bases. Per germline, CDR1 SGDLS and CDR2 YYNGEE. V shed 1 base and J 0 bases; nucleotides not matched to a gene: 5. CDR3 size: 17 residues. The CDR3 reads CASSVPASGTSYNEQFF. The CDR3 DNA reads as TGTGCCAGCAGCGTACCCGCTAGCGGGACCTCCTACAATGAGCAGTTCTTC.

This chain joins TRBV4-1 and TRBJ1-2; D is uncertain. CDR1 and CDR2 (germline): MGHRA, YSYEKL. V was cut by 0 bases and J by 3 bases, with 5 bases left in between. CDR3 length: 13 amino acids. The CDR3 sequence: CASSQEDYYGYTF. As DNA, the CDR3 is TGCGCCAGCAGCCAAGAAGACTACTATGGCTACACCTTC.

The rearrangement uses TRBV29-1 and TRBJ2-7, with 7 bases identical to TRBD2. CDR3 size: 12 residues. Germline V gives CDR1 SQVTM, CDR2 ANQGSEA. V was clipped by 7 bases and J by 3 bases; unmatched bases: 6. DNA for the CDR3: TGCAGCGGGGCTAGCGGCGACTACGAGCAGTACTTC. Its protein product is CSGASGDYEQYF.

This chain links TRBV19 with TRBJ2-5; the D gene is possibly TRBD2 (5 bases). The CDR3 loop spans 12 amino acids. Germline V CDR1 and CDR2: LNHDA, SQIVND (reference sequence). Trimming cost V 10 bases and J 5 bases, with 14 bases left between them. CDR3 sequence reads: CANLLRAETQYF. The DNA for the CDR3 is TGTGCCAACTTACTGAGGGCGGAGACCCAGTACTTC.

This chain joins TRBV6-5 and TRBJ1-1; 8 bases map to TRBD1. V was pared by 0 bases and J by 4 bases, with 7 bases of the junction left unmatched. The CDR3 consists of 16 residues. Germline CDR1 is MNHEY and CDR2 is SVGAGI. CDR3: CASSYSDRARSTEAFF. The DNA for the CDR3 is TGTGCCAGCAGTTACTCGGACAGGGCGAGAAGCACTGAAGCTTTCTTT.

J is TRBJ2-1 and V is TRBV5-1; D assignment may be TRBD1 or TRBD2 (5 bases each). Germline V CDR1 and CDR2: SGHRS, YFSETQ. Trimming left V 1 base short and J 10 bases short, with 15 bases between. CDR3 length: 14 amino acids. The DNA for the CDR3 is TGCGCCAGCAGCTTGTCGGATCGGGGCGGCGAGCAGTTCTTC. This sequence encodes CASSLSDRGGEQFF.

This chain links TRBV7-9 with TRBJ2-1; D is undetermined. The V end lost 6 bases, the J end lost 0 bases, and 6 bases lay between the germline ends. The CDR3 length is 13 residues. The germline gives CDR1 SEHNR, CDR2 FQNEAQ (reference sequence). The CDR3: CASRDLSYNEQFF. In nucleotides, the CDR3 is TGTGCCAGCAGGGACCTCTCCTACAATGAGCAGTTCTTC.

This chain links TRBV12-3 or TRBV12-4 with TRBJ1-5; 7 nucleotides line up with TRBD1. V gave up 5 bases and J gave up 7 bases; unmatched junction bases: 14. The CDR3 has 16 amino acids. CDR3 coding DNA: TGTGCCAGCAGTCCGACACCCGGGACAGTGGGGCAGCCCCAGCATTTT. Translating it yields CASSPTPGTVGQPQHF.

This chain links TRBV10-3 with TRBJ2-2; TRBD2 matches at 7 bases. The CDR3 length is 13 residues. Germline V CDR1 and CDR2: ENHRY, SYGVKD. Unmatched junction bases numbered 2, after V lost 7 bases and J lost 3 bases. CDR3 in amino acids: CAIMGGDTGELFF. Written as DNA, the CDR3 is TGTGCCATCATGGGAGGGGACACCGGGGAGCTGTTTTTT.

The chain recombines TRBV28 with TRBJ1-1; D perhaps matches TRBD1 (6 bases). Per the germline V gene, CDR1 is MDHEN and CDR2 is SYDVKM. The CDR3 is made up of 13 amino acids. V lost 1 base, J lost 11 bases, and 14 bases lay in between. The DNA of the CDR3 is TGTGCCAGCAGTTTATCAGGGGCTGTAGGGGCTTTCTTT. Translating it yields CASSLSGAVGAFF.